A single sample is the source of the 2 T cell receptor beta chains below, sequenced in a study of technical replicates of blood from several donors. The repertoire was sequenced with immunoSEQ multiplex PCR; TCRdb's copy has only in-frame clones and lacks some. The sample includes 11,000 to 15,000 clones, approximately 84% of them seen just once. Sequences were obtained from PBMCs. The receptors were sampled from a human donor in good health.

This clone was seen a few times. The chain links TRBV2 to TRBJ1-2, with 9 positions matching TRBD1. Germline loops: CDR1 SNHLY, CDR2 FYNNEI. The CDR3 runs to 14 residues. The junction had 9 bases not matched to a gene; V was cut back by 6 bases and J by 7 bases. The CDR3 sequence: CASSSGTGSGGYTF. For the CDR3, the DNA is TGTGCCAGCAGCTCCGGGACAGGGTCGGGTGGCTACACCTTC.

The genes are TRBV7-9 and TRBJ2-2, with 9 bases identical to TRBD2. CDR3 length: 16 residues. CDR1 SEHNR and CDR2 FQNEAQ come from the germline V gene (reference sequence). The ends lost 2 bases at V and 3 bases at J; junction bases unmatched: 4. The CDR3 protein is CASSLMASGDTGELFF. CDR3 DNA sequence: TGTGCCAGCAGCTTAATGGCTAGCGGGGACACCGGGGAGCTGTTTTTT.